A single sample is the source of the 5 T cell receptor beta chains below, sequenced in a study of T cell changes during pregnancy in multiple sclerosis. The protocol was immunoSEQ multiplex PCR, while the TCRdb copy is restricted to in-frame clones and leaves out a portion. Of around 38,000 clones detected, roughly 92% appear once; the ten largest clones hold about 0.4%. The sequences come from CD4+ T cells from peripheral blood mononuclear cells, collected in the third trimester of pregnancy. These receptor sequences come from a female donor in good health, enrolled as a control in a pregnancy study.

The genes are TRBV6-6 and TRBJ1-2; 11 bases match TRBD1. Germline assignment: CDR1 MNHNY and CDR2 SVGAGI (reference sequence). V shed 5 bases, J shed 8 bases, and the junction held 10 bases outside the gene matches. The CDR3 loop spans 15 amino acids. The CDR3 region has the DNA TGTGCCAGCAGTATCGGGACAGGGGGAAGGAACGGCTACACCTTC. It is translated as CASSIGTGGRNGYTF.

The CDR3 nucleotides are TGTGCCTGGAGAAGGTCAGGCGGGGGAAACACCATATATTTT. Amino acid sequence: CAWRRSGGGNTIYF. The chain uses TRBV30 and TRBJ1-3; D remains ambiguous. The CDR3 length is 14 residues. Germline V gene sequence: CDR1 GTSNPN, CDR2 SVGIG (reference sequence). V was cut by 3 bases and J by 4 bases, with 13 bases left in between.

The chain links TRBV5-5 to TRBJ2-2; D is perhaps TRBD2 (5 bases). V was cut by 4 bases and J by 0 bases, with 13 bases left in between. The CDR3 has 16 amino acids. CDR1 and CDR2 (germline): SGHKS, YYEKEE (reference sequence). Written as DNA, the CDR3 is TGTGCCAGCAGCCCCCTAGCTTTTACGAACACCGGGGAGCTGTTTTTT. Amino acid sequence: CASSPLAFTNTGELFF.

The chain recombines TRBV7-2 with TRBJ1-2; D perhaps matches TRBD1 (6 bases). Trimming removed 5 bases from V and 7 bases from J, with 14 bases in between. Germline CDR1 and CDR2: SGHTA and FQGNSA. The CDR3 has 13 residues. DNA of the CDR3: TGTGCCAGCAGCCCGGGTGGGGGCCGTGGCTACACCTTC. Amino acid sequence: CASSPGGGRGYTF. The complete variable domain, with remaining parts taken from reference TRBV7-2 and TRBJ1-2, reads GAGVSQSPSNKVTEKGKDVELRCDPISGHTALYWYRQSLGQGLEFLIYFQGNSAPDKSGLPSDRFSAERTGGSVSTLTIQRTQQEDSAVYLCASSPGGGRGYTFGSGTRLTVV.

The gene calls are TRBV29-1 and TRBJ2-3, with D possibly matching TRBD2 (5 bases). V shed 4 bases and J shed 0 bases, with 8 bases lying between them. This CDR3 has 13 amino acids. Germline-derived CDR1 and CDR2 are SQVTM and ANQGSEA. Here the CDR3 reads CSVAPGSTDTQYF. The CDR3 DNA is TGCAGCGTTGCCCCGGGGAGCACAGATACGCAGTATTTT.